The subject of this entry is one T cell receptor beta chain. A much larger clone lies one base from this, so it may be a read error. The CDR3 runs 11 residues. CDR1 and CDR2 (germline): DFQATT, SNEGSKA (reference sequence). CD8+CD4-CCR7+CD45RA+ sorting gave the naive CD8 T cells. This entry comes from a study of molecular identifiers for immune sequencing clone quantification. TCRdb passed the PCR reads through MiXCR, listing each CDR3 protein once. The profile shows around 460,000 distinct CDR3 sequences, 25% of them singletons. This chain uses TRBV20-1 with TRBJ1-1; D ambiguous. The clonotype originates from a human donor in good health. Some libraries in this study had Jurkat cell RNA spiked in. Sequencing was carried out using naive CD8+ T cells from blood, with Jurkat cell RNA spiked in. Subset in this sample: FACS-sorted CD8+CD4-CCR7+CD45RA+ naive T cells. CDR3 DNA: TGCAGTGTTCCTTGGAACACTGGAGCTTTCTTT. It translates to CSVPWNTGAFF.